The T cell receptor (beta chain) described here comes from a study of shared clonotypes between healthy human individuals. The CDR3 is 20 amino acids. The trim removed 1 base at V and 4 bases at J, leaving 13 bases unmatched. The germline V gene encodes CDR1 LNHNV and CDR2 YYDKDF (reference sequence). The table came from immunoSEQ multiplex PCR; TCRdb's copy has only in-frame clones and leaves some out. The sample records fewer than 700,000 clones, just over 75% being singletons. This clonotype was obtained from a woman aged 35 to 49 in good health. Some clones in this sample may be carry-over from other donors' samples. Material: PBMCs. The V gene is TRBV15, the J gene TRBJ2-2, with 12 positions matching TRBD2. CDR3 nucleotide sequence: TGTGCCACCAGCAGAGTGTACTCCCCGACTAGCGGGAGTACCACCGGGGAGCTGTTTTTT. Translating it yields CATSRVYSPTSGSTTGELFF.